Listed below are T cell receptor beta chains from one sample, sequenced in a study of cytomegalovirus exposure and HLA in healthy donors. Produced via immunoSEQ multiplex PCR; TCRdb's table is partial and in-frame only. The table lists 160,000 or so clones, roughly 90% of them singletons, with over 1.5% in the top ten. Sequenced sample: PBMCs. The receptors here all came from a woman under 30 in good health and CMV-seronegative. Each CDR3 is given with its conserved first and last residue. D genes are given only for firm matches. Clone sizes are given selectively: once, few, many, or a class where the clone is expanded.

>NA|TRBD1|TRBV7-8|TRBJ1-3
TGTGCCAGCAGCTTCAATACAGGGGCTCCCGGAAACACCATATATTTT
CASSFNTGAPGNTIYF
>NA|TRBD1|TRBV7-9|TRBJ1-2
TGTGCCAGCAGCGGCCGCGCGACAGGGGGCGTAGTCTACACCTTC
CASSGRATGGVVYTF
>NA|TRBD1|TRBV28|TRBJ2-3
TGTGCCAGCAGGACAGGGTTGACAGATACGCAGTATTTT
CASRTGLTDTQYF
>NA|TRBD1|TRBV7-8|TRBJ1-2
TGTGCCAGCAGCCTCAGGGTGGGGTACAGGGGGCGAGGAGGCTACACCTTC
CASSLRVGYRGRGGYTF
>NA|TRBD2|TRBV2|TRBJ2-7
TGTGCCAGCAGTGATAAGCGGGGGAGCTCCTACGAGCAGTACTTC
CASSDKRGSSYEQYF
>NA|TRBD1|TRBV7-9|TRBJ1-2
TGTGCCAGCAGCTTAGCGGGGACAGACTATGGCTACACCTTC
CASSLAGTDYGYTF
>NA|NA|TRBV7-9|TRBJ2-6
TGTGCCAGCAGCCTCAGATCTGGGGCCAACGTCCTGACTTTC
CASSLRSGANVLTF
>NA|TRBD1|TRBV15|TRBJ1-4
TGTGCCACCAGCTCCCCAACAGGGGGCAGGAAAGAAAAACTGTTTTTT
CATSSPTGGRKEKLFF
>NA|TRBD1|TRBV9|TRBJ1-2
TGTGCCAGCAGCGGTCAGACAGGGGGCCACCGGTATGGCTACACCTTC
CASSGQTGGHRYGYTF
>NA|TRBD1|TRBV27|TRBJ2-1
TGTGCCAGCAGTTCCTCGGGACAGGGATATGAGCAGTTCTTC
CASSSSGQGYEQFF
>NA|TRBD1|TRBV4-1|TRBJ2-7
TGCGCCAGCAGCCAGGGACAGGGCGGGGAGCAGTACTTC
CASSQGQGGEQYF
>NA|NA|TRBV28|TRBJ2-1
TGTGCCAGCAGTTTAACAGGACCCTACAATGAGCAGTTCTTC
CASSLTGPYNEQFF
>NA|TRBD1|TRBV5-1|TRBJ1-2
TGCGCCAGCAGCTCCCGGGACAGGGTATCTGGCTACACCTTC
CASSSRDRVSGYTF
>NA|TRBD1|TRBV5-6|TRBJ1-1
TGTGCCAGCGTAGAGGACAGGGGTCCGACTGAAGCTTTCTTT
CASVEDRGPTEAFF
>NA|NA|TRBV2|TRBJ2-5
TGTGCCATTCGGGATCAAGAGGCCCAGTACTTC
CAIRDQEAQYF
>NA|TRBD1|TRBV28|TRBJ2-7
TGTGCCAGCAGCCCATCTGGCTTGGGGACAGGGTTCTACGAGCAGTACTTC
CASSPSGLGTGFYEQYF
>NA|NA|TRBV9|TRBJ2-7
TGTGCCAGCAGCGTAGATGTACTCTCCTACGAGCAGTACTTC
CASSVDVLSYEQYF
>NA|NA|TRBV5-5|TRBJ2-1
TGTGCCAGCAGTTCAATCACAGGCGACGCCTACAATGAGCAGTTCTTC
CASSSITGDAYNEQFF
>few|NA|TRBV15|TRBJ1-3
TGTGCCACCAGCAGACCCGGTCCCAACACCATATATTTT
CATSRPGPNTIYF
>NA|TRBD1|TRBV30|TRBJ1-2
TGTGCCTGGAGTGAAGGGACAGGGGTCCTCTATGGCTACACCTTC
CAWSEGTGVLYGYTF
>once|NA|TRBV6-6|TRBJ1-1
TGTGCCAGCAGTTACTCACAGCCTACTGAAGCTTTCTTT
CASSYSQPTEAFF
>NA|TRBD2|TRBV5-1|TRBJ2-5
TGCGCCAGCAGCTTACCCCGACTAGCGGGGAGACAAGAGACCCAGTACTTC
CASSLPRLAGRQETQYF